The rows below give T cell receptor beta chains drawn from one sample of a study of T cells after yellow fever vaccination. TCRdb re-analysed the 5' RACE reads in MiXCR, keeping a single row per CDR3 protein. The table shows 250,000 to 400,000 distinct CDR3 sequences, with roughly 4% occurring only once. The sequencing used PBMCs, collected 5 days after the yellow fever booster vaccination. Every receptor here comes from a man between 18 and 29 years old who received the YFV17D yellow fever vaccine. The CDR3 runs from the conserved cysteine through the conserved F or W. A D gene is named only where the DNA matches it firmly. The size field is filled for only some rows; it gives once, few, many or a size class.

>TRBJ2-1|.|TRBV24-1|.
CATSEVGPGNEQFF
TGTGCCACCAGTGAAGTCGGCCCGGGGAATGAGCAGTTCTTC
>TRBJ2-3|few|TRBV4-3|.
CASSQKGRLANTDTQYF
TGCGCCAGCAGCCAAAAGGGTCGGCTAGCCAACACAGATACGCAGTATTTT
>TRBJ2-1|.|TRBV7-2|.
CASSFLWRDNEQFF
TGTGCCAGCAGCTTCCTATGGCGCGACAATGAGCAGTTCTTC
>TRBJ1-5|.|TRBV16|.
CASNRYGFKGQPQHF
TGTGCCAGCAACCGCTACGGGTTTAAGGGTCAGCCCCAGCATTTT
>TRBJ2-5|.|TRBV20-1|.
CSASAGGSGETQYF
TGCAGTGCGTCAGCAGGGGGGTCGGGAGAGACCCAGTACTTC
>TRBJ1-4|many|TRBV20-1|.
CSARDGGLSKKLFF
TGCAGTGCTAGAGATGGAGGACTCTCGAAAAAACTGTTTTTT
>TRBJ1-1|.|TRBV6-2/TRBV6-3|.
CASTPPSEVTYSHEAFF
TGTGCCAGCACCCCCCCGTCGGAAGTAACCTACTCCCATGAAGCTTTCTTT
>TRBJ2-5|.|TRBV28|.
CASSSLRSRETQYF
TGTGCCAGCAGTTCCCTTAGGTCCCGAGAGACCCAGTACTTC
>TRBJ1-2|few|TRBV20-1|.
CSAMPYGYTF
TGCAGTGCTATGCCTTATGGCTACACCTTC
>TRBJ1-4|few|TRBV6-5|.
CASSPAPLYEKLFF
TGTGCCAGCAGCCCCGCCCCCCTTTATGAAAAACTGTTTTTT
>TRBJ2-3|many|TRBV29-1|.
CSVGGAGPTRADTQYF
TGCAGCGTTGGTGGGGCCGGCCCTACTAGGGCAGATACGCAGTATTTT
>TRBJ1-2|few|TRBV29-1|.
CSVAFRGGYTF
TGCAGCGTTGCCTTCAGGGGTGGCTACACCTTC
>TRBJ1-6|few|TRBV4-1|.
CASSQDPRQTYNSPLHF
TGCGCCAGCAGCCAAGATCCCCGACAGACCTATAATTCACCCCTCCACTTT
>TRBJ2-3|.|TRBV20-1|.
CSARVVTGSGTQYF
TGCAGTGCTAGAGTCGTCACCGGGTCTGGTACGCAGTATTTT
>TRBJ2-5|.|TRBV6-1|.
CASSARAGGWLETQYF
TGTGCCAGCAGCGCCAGGGCTGGGGGATGGTTGGAGACCCAGTACTTC
>TRBJ1-4|few|TRBV2|.
CARGGYEKLFF
TGTGCCAGAGGAGGGTACGAAAAACTGTTTTTT
>TRBJ1-1|.|TRBV7-9|TRBD1
CASLAPGGSANTEAFF
TGTGCCAGCTTGGCGCCAGGGGGCTCGGCGAACACTGAAGCTTTCTTT